Shown below are 30 T cell receptor beta chains from a single sample sequenced in a study of T cells in tuberculosis. The table came from immunoSEQ multiplex PCR; TCRdb's copy has only in-frame clones and leaves some out. The sample shows 45,000 or so clones, around 95% of them seen only once. The material sequenced was PBMCs. The receptor source for this set is a donor between 5 and 29 years old with latent tuberculosis or without tuberculosis infection.

The V gene is TRBV28, the J gene TRBJ1-5; 11 bases agree with TRBD1. The CDR3 consists of 15 residues. Germline loops: CDR1 MDHEN, CDR2 SYDVKM. V dropped 4 bases and J dropped 6; count of bases not matched to a gene: 5. CDR3 loop: CASSSGQGVRQPQHF. The CDR3 DNA follows: TGTGCCAGCAGTTCGGGACAGGGGGTTCGTCAGCCCCAGCATTTT.

The chain employs TRBV19 and TRBJ1-5, with 8 bases aligning to TRBD1. The CDR3 covers 12 residues. J lost 5 bases, V lost 6 bases, and 0 bases had no gene match. Germline loops: CDR1 LNHDA, CDR2 SQIVND (reference sequence). The CDR3 DNA sequence: TGTGCCAGTAGACAGGGGGATCAGCCCCAGCATTTT. Translation: CASRQGDQPQHF.

This chain connects TRBV7-9 to TRBJ2-7; 11 bases fit TRBD2. The germline V gene has CDR1 SEHNR and CDR2 FQNEAQ (reference sequence). The V and J ends lost 5 bases and 3 bases, in that order; junction bases with no gene match: 9. The CDR3 has 16 amino acids. The CDR3 spells CASSRLTGLAVYEQYF. The CDR3 DNA reads as TGTGCCAGCAGCAGACTAACGGGACTAGCGGTCTACGAGCAGTACTTC.

The rearrangement uses TRBV4-2 and TRBJ1-4, with D tentatively TRBD1 (6 bases). The V gene's germline CDR1 is LGHNA and CDR2 YNFKEQ. This CDR3 contains 17 residues. V lost 0 bases and J 2 bases, leaving 13 bases between the germline ends. The CDR3 DNA sequence: TGTGCCAGCAGCCAAGATCTCGTCAGGGGTACTAATGAAAAACTGTTTTTT. Translating it yields CASSQDLVRGTNEKLFF.

The chain uses TRBV30 and TRBJ1-1; perhaps TRBD1 as D (5 bases). In germline, CDR1 is GTSNPN, CDR2 SVGIG (reference sequence). The V end lost 4 bases, the J end lost 7 bases, and 10 bases lay between the germline ends. The CDR3 spans 11 residues. CDR3 protein: CAWTAGGEAFF. For the CDR3, the DNA is TGTGCCTGGACCGCCGGGGGTGAAGCTTTCTTT.

The rearrangement joins TRBV5-1 to TRBJ2-6; 8 bases align to TRBD1. The CDR3 has 18 amino acids. V shed 4 bases and J 0 bases; nucleotides not matched to a gene: 9. Germline V CDR1 and CDR2: SGHRS, YFSETQ. In DNA form, the CDR3 reads TGCGCCAGCAGCCGACTGGACAGGGTTAGCTCTGGGGCCAACGTCCTGACTTTC. It codes for CASSRLDRVSSGANVLTF.

This chain links TRBV7-6 with TRBJ1-1; 7 positions match TRBD1. Germline values: CDR1 SGHVS, CDR2 FNYEAQ. J was trimmed by 3 bases and V by 5 bases; bases with no gene match: 6. The CDR3 is made up of 14 amino acids. CDR3 region: CASSLQGKYTEAFF. The CDR3 nucleotides are TGTGCCAGCAGCCTACAGGGGAAGTACACTGAAGCTTTCTTT.

This rearrangement joins TRBV27 to TRBJ2-5; 9 nucleotides agree with TRBD1. The junction had 11 bases not matched to a gene; V was cut back by 6 bases and J by 3 bases. The CDR3 is 16 residues long. Per germline, CDR1 MNHEY and CDR2 SMNVEV (reference sequence). The CDR3 spells CASSRSPGQGKETQYF. The CDR3 DNA reads as TGTGCCAGCAGCCGATCCCCGGGACAGGGTAAAGAGACCCAGTACTTC.

V and J are TRBV2 and TRBJ2-7, with 7 bases identical to TRBD1. With V trimmed by 5 bases and J by 1 base, 5 bases remained unmatched. The CDR3 is made up of 14 amino acids. CDR1 is SNHLY, CDR2 FYNNEI, per germline. CDR3 DNA: TGTGCCAGCAGTCAACAGGGGCGTTCCTACGAGCAGTACTTC. Translated: CASSQQGRSYEQYF.

V gene TRBV7-2 combines with J gene TRBJ1-6; the match to TRBD1 covers 7 bases. The ends lost 6 bases at V and 7 bases at J; junction bases unmatched: 9. Germline V CDR1 and CDR2: SGHTA, FQGNSA. The CDR3 runs 15 residues. CDR3 protein: CASSPDRARNSPLHF. CDR3 DNA: TGTGCCAGCAGTCCCGACAGGGCGCGGAATTCACCCCTCCACTTT. The full variable domain, its missing parts supplied by reference TRBV7-2 and TRBJ1-6, is GAGVSQSPSNKVTEKGKDVELRCDPISGHTALYWYRQSLGQGLEFLIYFQGNSAPDKSGLPSDRFSAERTGGSVSTLTIQRTQQEDSAVYLCASSPDRARNSPLHFGNGTRLTVT.

This clone appeared once. This chain connects TRBV2 to TRBJ1-1; no clear D gene. Germline V gene sequence: CDR1 SNHLY, CDR2 FYNNEI. This CDR3 comprises 13 residues. Trimming cost V 7 bases and J 3 bases, with 12 bases left between them. Written as DNA, the CDR3 is TGTGCCAGCAAGGTGCGACGGGACACTGAAGCTTTCTTT. It codes for CASKVRRDTEAFF.

In its sample, this clone was seen a few times. The chain is built from TRBV25-1 and TRBJ2-1; 11 bases line up with TRBD2. The CDR3 extends over 15 amino acids. The germline V gene encodes CDR1 MGHDK and CDR2 SYGVNS. V gave up 6 bases and J gave up 5 bases; unmatched junction bases: 6. CDR3 amino acids: CASSPPTSGNNEQFF. Written as DNA, the CDR3 is TGTGCCAGCAGCCCGCCGACTAGCGGGAACAATGAGCAGTTCTTC.

This chain joins TRBV2 and TRBJ2-5; TRBD1 aligns across 10 bases. The CDR3 extends over 15 amino acids. The V segment lost 5 bases and the J segment 1 base; nucleotides outside the gene matches: 4. Germline V gene lookup returns CDR1 SNHLY and CDR2 FYNNEI. CDR3 nucleotides: TGTGCCAGCAGTACAAGACAGGGGGCCCAAGAGACCCAGTACTTC. Translating gives CASSTRQGAQETQYF.

The chain combines TRBV28 with TRBJ1-2; 7 bases are shared with TRBD1. Germline-derived CDR1 and CDR2 are MDHEN and SYDVKM. V dropped 3 bases and J dropped 3; count of bases not matched to a gene: 1. The CDR3 has 13 residues. CDR3 DNA: TGTGCCAGCAGTTTTCAGGGGGACTATGGCTACACCTTC. This sequence encodes CASSFQGDYGYTF.

This sequence joins TRBV19 and TRBJ1-1, with TRBD1 identical over 8 bases. Germline loops: CDR1 LNHDA, CDR2 SQIVND (reference sequence). CDR3 length: 13 residues. V trimming: 6 bases; J trimming: 6 bases; junction bases outside the gene matches: 6. CDR3 bases: TGTGCCAGTAGGCCGGTCAGGGGGCCTGAAGCTTTCTTT. It specifies CASRPVRGPEAFF.

This clone appeared a single time. The V gene is TRBV6-6, the J gene TRBJ1-2; D might be TRBD1 (5 bases). Germline CDR1 reads MNHNY; CDR2 reads SVGAGI (reference sequence). The germline V and J ends were trimmed by 2 bases and 7 bases, with 14 bases remaining between them. The CDR3 runs 14 residues. CDR3: CASSYRSRDSGYTF. The CDR3 DNA reads as TGTGCCAGCAGTTACCGATCCAGGGATAGTGGCTACACCTTC.

The chain carries TRBV6-6 and TRBJ1-5, with a tentative D call TRBD1 (6 bases). The CDR3 has 14 residues. Germline lookup yields CDR1 MNHNY and CDR2 SVGAGI (reference sequence). Trimming shortened V by 4 bases and J by 5 bases, and 12 bases separated the two germline ends. CDR3 coding DNA: TGTGCCAGCAGTTTAACACAGGGTTATCAGCCCCAGCATTTT. It codes for CASSLTQGYQPQHF.

The chain links TRBV28 to TRBJ1-4; no clear D. The CDR3 contains 15 residues. Between the trimmed V and J ends, which lost 6 bases and 8 bases, there was a span of 19 bases. The germline V gene encodes CDR1 MDHEN and CDR2 SYDVKM. CDR3 in amino acids: CASSPAAGTKEKLFF. CDR3 nucleotides: TGTGCCAGCAGCCCGGCTGCGGGTACGAAGGAAAAACTGTTTTTT.

The chain joins TRBV9 to TRBJ1-6; a possible D gene is TRBD1 (5 bases). This CDR3 spans 15 amino acids. Germline values: CDR1 SGDLS, CDR2 YYNGEE. Trimming pared 3 bases from V and 7 bases from J, leaving 14 bases between. The chain's CDR3 is CASSATGDPNSPLHF. The CDR3 DNA reads TGTGCCAGCAGCGCTACGGGGGACCCCAATTCACCCCTCCACTTT.

This clone was seen once. V and J are TRBV2 and TRBJ1-1; 12 positions match TRBD1. V gave up 5 bases and J gave up 4 bases; unmatched junction bases: 5. The CDR3 runs to 15 residues. The V gene's germline CDR1 is SNHLY and CDR2 FYNNEI. The chain's CDR3 is CASSRDRGRSTEAFF. CDR3 sequence (DNA): TGTGCCAGCAGTAGGGACAGGGGGCGAAGCACTGAAGCTTTCTTT.

The chain uses TRBV4-3 and TRBJ1-2; TRBD1 is a possible D gene (6 bases). The CDR3 is 14 amino acids. V shed 1 base and J shed 3 bases, with 9 bases lying between them. Germline assignment: CDR1 LGHNA and CDR2 YSLEER. DNA for the CDR3: TGCGCCAGCAGCCAAGGACAGGCCTACTATGGCTACACCTTC. Protein product: CASSQGQAYYGYTF.

This clone is a singleton in its sample. The chain uses TRBV6-1 and TRBJ1-4; the match to TRBD1 covers 8 bases. Per germline, CDR1 MNHNS and CDR2 SASEGT. The CDR3 runs to 14 residues. The junction had 5 bases not matched to a gene; V was cut back by 5 bases and J by 6 bases. CDR3 residues: CASSQTGVDEKLFF. The CDR3 DNA is TGTGCCAGCAGTCAGACAGGGGTTGATGAAAAACTGTTTTTT.

The chain carries TRBV27 and TRBJ1-1; possibly TRBD1 for D (6 bases). The V and J ends lost 5 bases and 6 bases respectively, with 16 bases between them. The CDR3 consists of 14 residues. Germline CDR1 reads MNHEY; CDR2 reads SMNVEV (reference sequence). The CDR3 nucleotides read TGTGCCAGCAGTCTCGGCAACAGGGACCCTGAAGCTTTCTTT. This sequence encodes CASSLGNRDPEAFF.

The chain's CDR3 is CASSPIGHSSYNSPLHF. The CDR3 bases are TGCGCCAGCAGCCCAATAGGCCACAGCTCCTATAATTCACCCCTCCACTTT. The rearrangement joins TRBV4-3 to TRBJ1-6; D is unresolved. V dropped 4 bases and J dropped 0 bases, with 13 bases sitting between them. The V gene's germline CDR1 is LGHNA and CDR2 YSLEER. The CDR3 sequence is 17 residues long.

The V and J genes are TRBV5-6 and TRBJ2-7, with 7 nucleotides matching TRBD1. The CDR3 totals 16 residues. V was pared by 1 base and J by 6 bases, with 13 bases of the junction left unmatched. Germline assignment: CDR1 SGHDT and CDR2 YYEEEE. This chain's CDR3 is CASSLFPGGPWGEQYF. CDR3 nucleotides: TGTGCCAGCAGCTTGTTTCCAGGGGGACCCTGGGGCGAGCAGTACTTC. The full variable domain, completed using reference TRBV5-6 and TRBJ2-7, is DAGVTQSPTHLIKTRGQQVTLRCSPKSGHDTVSWYQQALGQGPQFIFQYYEEEERQRGNFPDRFSGHQFPNYSSELNVNALLLGDSALYLCASSLFPGGPWGEQYFGPGTRLTVT.

V is TRBV30 and J is TRBJ1-2; weak D call: TRBD1 (5 bases). The CDR3 is made up of 15 amino acids. Germline V gives CDR1 GTSNPN, CDR2 SVGIG (reference sequence). V dropped 4 bases and J dropped 8 bases, with 23 bases sitting between them. The CDR3 DNA follows: TGTGCCTGGACCCCCGGGGGTAGGGGTGTGGGAGGCTACACCTTC. Its translation is CAWTPGGRGVGGYTF.

This chain uses TRBV27 with TRBJ1-6, with D tentatively TRBD1 (5 bases). Germline-derived CDR1 and CDR2 are MNHEY and SMNVEV (reference sequence). This CDR3 comprises 14 residues. The V and J ends lost 8 bases and 8 bases respectively, with 16 bases between them. CDR3 sequence (DNA): TGTGCCAGCTCAAAGGGGATCGGGCATTCACCCCTCCACTTT. As protein: CASSKGIGHSPLHF.

This chain joins TRBV7-3 and TRBJ1-1; D gene ambiguous. Per the germline V gene, CDR1 is SGHTA and CDR2 is FQGTGA. The V end was cut by 1 base, the J end by 1 base, with 7 bases between. The CDR3 spans 14 residues. DNA of the CDR3: TGTGCCAGCAGCTTAAGCTCGGGGAACACTGAAGCTTTCTTT. Residues: CASSLSSGNTEAFF.

This clone was recorded only once. The V call is TRBV2, the J call TRBJ2-7; a weak D match, TRBD2 (5 bases). V gave up 11 bases and J gave up 1 base, with 15 bases separating them. The CDR3 totals 13 residues. Germline assignment: CDR1 SNHLY and CDR2 FYNNEI. In nucleotides, the CDR3 is TGTGCCCTTCGACGGGGTGATTCCTACGAGCAGTACTTC. It yields the protein CALRRGDSYEQYF.

This clone was seen a single time. This sequence joins TRBV30 and TRBJ2-2; the D gene is possibly TRBD2 (5 bases). Trimming stripped 4 bases from V and 6 bases from J, with 12 bases between. Germline CDR1 reads GTSNPN; CDR2 reads SVGIG (reference sequence). The CDR3 extends over 13 amino acids. CDR3 nucleotide sequence: TGTGCCTGGAATTACGGGGTGGCCGGGGAGCTGTTTTTT. Translation gives CAWNYGVAGELFF.